The T cell receptor beta chain described here comes from a study of a mutant IDH1 vaccine in newly diagnosed glioma. Findings of the study overall: Vaccine-induced immune responses were detected in over 90% of patients.

The time point was: week 35, safety follow-up. The study gave 300 ug of mutant IDH1 20-mer peptide per vaccine dose, with topical imiquimod. Trimming removed 4 bases from V and 5 bases from J, with 6 bases in between. CDR3 size: 12 residues. Germline CDR1 reads SEHNR; CDR2 reads FQNEAQ (reference sequence). Generated by immunoSEQ multiplex PCR, the TCRdb table keeps only in-frame clones and is missing some. The sample comprises some 33,000 clones, approximately 77% of which are singletons, and 15% rests with the top ten. On this clone itself: The antigen is not known.

The specimen was PBMCs, collected from a glioma patient whose treatment included an IDH1 peptide vaccine. The clonotype was recovered from a man aged 25-40 years with glioma. This chain uses TRBV7-9 with TRBJ1-3, with D unresolved. The CDR3 reads CASSSGRNTIYF. The CDR3 DNA sequence: TGTGCCAGCAGCTCCGGGAGAAACACCATATATTTT.